This paragraph covers one TCR beta chain sequence. What it binds is not known. This entry comes from a study of vaccination and CD4 T cells after COVID-19. At the level of the study: For post-vaccine samples, collection took place a median roughly 72 days after dose two, ranging from 14 to 241. SARS-CoV-2, HCoV-NL63, HCoV-OC43 and HCoV-229E supplied the overlapping spike peptides used to stimulate cells.

In germline, CDR1 is MNHEY, CDR2 SMNVEV (reference sequence). V was cut by 5 bases and J by 1 base, with 9 bases left in between. The CDR3 is made up of 14 amino acids. Findings and caveats of the study: It was observed that, in convalescent patients, a median around 85% of reactive clones arose only post-vaccination.

Treatment reported: roughly 11-day PBMC culture with coronavirus spike peptide pools or control peptides (ViraFEST assay). The culture of 2 million or so PBMCs per well included 9.5 to 10 IU/ml IL-2 and around 11 ug/ml peptide pools. The Oncomine TCR Beta short-read assay sequenced DNA from cultured CD4+ T cells. One entry per CDR3 protein, called by TCRdb with MiXCR from the PCR reads. The data hold several thousand distinct CDR3 sequences, with 55% to 70% observed a single time. Sequencing was carried out using CD4+ T cells from blood, cultured in vitro. The source of this sequence is a human donor who had recovered from COVID-19. This chain connects TRBV27 to TRBJ1-5; D unclear. As DNA, the CDR3 is TGTGCCAGCAGTCTAACTGGCAGCAATCAGCCCCAGCATTTT. This sequence encodes CASSLTGSNQPQHF.